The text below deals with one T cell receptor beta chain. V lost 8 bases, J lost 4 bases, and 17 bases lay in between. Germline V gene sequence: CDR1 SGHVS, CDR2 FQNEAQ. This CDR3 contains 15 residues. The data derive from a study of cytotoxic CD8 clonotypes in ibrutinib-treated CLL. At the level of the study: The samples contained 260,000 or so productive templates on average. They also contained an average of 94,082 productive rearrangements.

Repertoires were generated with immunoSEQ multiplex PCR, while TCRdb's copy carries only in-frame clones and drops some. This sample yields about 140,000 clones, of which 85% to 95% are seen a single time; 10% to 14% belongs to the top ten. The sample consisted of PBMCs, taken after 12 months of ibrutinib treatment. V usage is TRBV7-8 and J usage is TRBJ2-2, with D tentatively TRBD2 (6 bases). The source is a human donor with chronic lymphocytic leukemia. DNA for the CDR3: TGTGCCAGCCGGCTCCTGGAGGGCCTCACCGGGGAGCTGTTTTTT. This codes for CASRLLEGLTGELFF.